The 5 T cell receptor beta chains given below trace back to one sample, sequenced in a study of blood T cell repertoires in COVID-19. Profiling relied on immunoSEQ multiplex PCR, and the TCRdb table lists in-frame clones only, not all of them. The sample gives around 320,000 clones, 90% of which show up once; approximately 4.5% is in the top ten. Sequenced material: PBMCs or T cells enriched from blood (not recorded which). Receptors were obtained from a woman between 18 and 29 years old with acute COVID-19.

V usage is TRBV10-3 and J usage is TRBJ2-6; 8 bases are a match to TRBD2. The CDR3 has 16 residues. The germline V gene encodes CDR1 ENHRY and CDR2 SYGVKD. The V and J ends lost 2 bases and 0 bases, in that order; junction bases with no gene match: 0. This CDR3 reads CAISEREGSGANVLTF. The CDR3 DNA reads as TGTGCCATCAGTGAGCGGGAGGGCTCTGGGGCCAACGTCCTGACTTTC.

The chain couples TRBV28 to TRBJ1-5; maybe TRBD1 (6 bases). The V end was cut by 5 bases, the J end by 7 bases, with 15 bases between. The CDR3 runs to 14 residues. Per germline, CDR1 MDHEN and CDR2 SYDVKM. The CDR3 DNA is TGTGCCAGCAGTGCTCGAGAGACAGGACAGCCCCAGCATTTT. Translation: CASSARETGQPQHF.

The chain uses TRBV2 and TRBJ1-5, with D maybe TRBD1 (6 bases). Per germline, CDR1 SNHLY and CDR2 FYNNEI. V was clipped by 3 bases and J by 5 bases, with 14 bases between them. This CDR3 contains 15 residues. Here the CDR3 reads CASSEFRGTYQPQHF. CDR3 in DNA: TGTGCCAGCAGTGAGTTCAGGGGCACCTATCAGCCCCAGCATTTT.

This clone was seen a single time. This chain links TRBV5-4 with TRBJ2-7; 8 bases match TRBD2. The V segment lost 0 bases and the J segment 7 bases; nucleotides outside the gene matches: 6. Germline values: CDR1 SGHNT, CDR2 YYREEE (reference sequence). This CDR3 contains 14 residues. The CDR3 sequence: CASSLDAGGREQYF. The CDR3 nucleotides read TGTGCCAGCAGCTTGGACGCGGGAGGAAGGGAGCAGTACTTC.

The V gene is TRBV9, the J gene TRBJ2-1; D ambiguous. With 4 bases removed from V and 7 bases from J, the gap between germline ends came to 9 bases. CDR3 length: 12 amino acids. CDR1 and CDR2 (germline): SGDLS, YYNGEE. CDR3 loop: CASSPRANEQFF. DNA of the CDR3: TGTGCCAGCAGCCCTCGAGCGAATGAGCAGTTCTTC. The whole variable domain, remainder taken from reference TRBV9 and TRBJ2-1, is DSGVTQTPKHLITATGQRVTLRCSPRSGDLSVYWYQQSLDQGLQFLIQYYNGEERAKGNILERFSAQQFPDLHSELNLSSLELGDSALYFCASSPRANEQFFGPGTRLTVL.